The 8 T cell receptor beta chains in this list originate from one sample, sequenced in a study of T cell responses to AZD1222 COVID-19 vaccine (dated by TCRdb to the early 2020s). What this sample's time point label stands for: baseline before first vaccination. The sample's treatment or condition, from its label and the paper: meningococcal conjugate vaccine given as trial control. Library creation used the immunoSEQ multiplex PCR assay. TCRdb provides this immuneACCESS table in a form limited to in-frame rearrangements. Some clones are lacking; in checked studies, under half of them reflect an unresolved V gene, and why the rest are absent is not known. This sample has almost 50,000 clones in its table, and 79% of those were observed once. More than 20% of the sample is taken by the ten largest. The sample here was peripheral blood, taken on day 0 of MenACWY control vaccination. Source of these receptors: an adult in good health.

V usage is TRBV30 and J usage is TRBJ2-1; TRBD1 agrees at 11 bases. The CDR3 has 15 amino acids. V lost 6 bases and J lost 7; bases outside the gene matches: 11. Germline V CDR1 and CDR2: GTSNPN, SVGIG (reference sequence). DNA for the CDR3: TGTGCCTGTTGGGAACGGGACAGGGGGAAAAATGAGCAGTTCTTC. Protein product: CACWERDRGKNEQFF.

The chain has TRBV19 and TRBJ1-5; 9 nucleotides match TRBD1. The CDR3 is 17 residues long. CDR1 LNHDA and CDR2 SQIVND come from the germline V gene (reference sequence). Germline trimming cut 2 bases from V and 4 bases from J; bases unmatched to any gene: 9. CDR3 sequence: CASSISGTGLKNQPQHF. CDR3 nucleotides: TGTGCCAGTAGTATAAGCGGGACAGGGCTGAAAAATCAGCCCCAGCATTTT.

The table lists this clone with a few counts. This chain links TRBV28 with TRBJ2-7; the D gene is possibly TRBD1 (5 bases). Per germline, CDR1 MDHEN and CDR2 SYDVKM. Deletions cut 6 bases from V and 4 bases from J, with 7 bases between. The length of the CDR3 is 11 residues. The CDR3 here is CASSRAYEQYF. The DNA of the CDR3 is TGTGCCAGCAGCAGGGCTTACGAGCAGTACTTC.

This chain uses TRBV19 with TRBJ2-3; D not certain. The V end lost 4 bases, the J end lost 0 bases, and 11 bases lay between the germline ends. Germline V gene lookup returns CDR1 LNHDA and CDR2 SQIVND (reference sequence). CDR3 length: 15 amino acids. The DNA for the CDR3 is TGTGCCAGTAGTACGGACCGATCTAGCACAGATACGCAGTATTTT. Amino acid sequence: CASSTDRSSTDTQYF. Combining the CDR3 with reference TRBV19 and TRBJ2-3 gives the whole variable domain DGGITQSPKYLFRKEGQNVTLSCEQNLNHDAMYWYRQDPGQGLRLIYYSQIVNDFQKGDIAEGYSVSREKKESFPLTVTSAQKNPTAFYLCASSTDRSSTDTQYFGPGTRLTVL.

Only one count was recorded for this clone. The V gene is TRBV11-1, the J gene TRBJ1-1; 9 bases are shared with TRBD1. The CDR3 contains 15 residues. CDR1 SGHAT and CDR2 FQDESV come from the germline V gene (reference sequence). The J segment lost 5 bases and the V segment lost 5 bases, leaving 9 bases of the junction unmatched. The CDR3 loop reads CASSRDRALGTEAFF. The CDR3 DNA is TGTGCCAGCAGCCGGGACAGGGCTCTCGGAACTGAAGCTTTCTTT.

In the case of this clone: A much larger clone differs by one base, so this may be a read error. Within the sample, other DNA sequences also encode this same CDR3. The gene calls are TRBV3-1 (or the pseudogene TRBV3-2) and TRBJ2-2; 8 bases line up with TRBD2. CDR3 length: 15 amino acids. Germline loops: CDR1 LGHDT, CDR2 YNNKEL (reference sequence). CDR3 in DNA: TGTCCCAGCAGCTCCCGGGGGGGGGCGGGCGGGGAGCTGTTTTTT. It specifies CPSSSRGGAGGELFF.

The chain joins TRBV6-5 to TRBJ1-2; 10 nucleotides line up with TRBD1. CDR3 length: 14 residues. Germline-derived CDR1 and CDR2 are MNHEY and SVGAGI. The junction had 8 bases not matched to a gene; V was cut back by 6 bases and J by 7 bases. The CDR3 DNA reads as TGTGCCAGCAGCCCCGAGACAGGGGGCACTGGCTACACCTTC. Translated: CASSPETGGTGYTF.

This chain links TRBV2 with TRBJ2-7; no clear D gene. V was pared by 3 bases and J by 6 bases, with 12 bases between. This CDR3 is built from 13 residues. Germline loops: CDR1 SNHLY, CDR2 FYNNEI. The CDR3 nucleotides are TGTGCCAGCAGTGAGGGTAGCTCTACCGAGCAGTACTTC. As protein: CASSEGSSTEQYF. The variable domain in full, with the rest retrieved from reference TRBV2 and TRBJ2-7, is EPEVTQTPSHQVTQMGQEVILRCVPISNHLYFYWYRQILGQKVEFLVSFYNNEISEKSEIFDDQFSVERPDGSNFTLKIRSTKLEDSAMYFCASSEGSSTEQYFGPGTRLTVT.